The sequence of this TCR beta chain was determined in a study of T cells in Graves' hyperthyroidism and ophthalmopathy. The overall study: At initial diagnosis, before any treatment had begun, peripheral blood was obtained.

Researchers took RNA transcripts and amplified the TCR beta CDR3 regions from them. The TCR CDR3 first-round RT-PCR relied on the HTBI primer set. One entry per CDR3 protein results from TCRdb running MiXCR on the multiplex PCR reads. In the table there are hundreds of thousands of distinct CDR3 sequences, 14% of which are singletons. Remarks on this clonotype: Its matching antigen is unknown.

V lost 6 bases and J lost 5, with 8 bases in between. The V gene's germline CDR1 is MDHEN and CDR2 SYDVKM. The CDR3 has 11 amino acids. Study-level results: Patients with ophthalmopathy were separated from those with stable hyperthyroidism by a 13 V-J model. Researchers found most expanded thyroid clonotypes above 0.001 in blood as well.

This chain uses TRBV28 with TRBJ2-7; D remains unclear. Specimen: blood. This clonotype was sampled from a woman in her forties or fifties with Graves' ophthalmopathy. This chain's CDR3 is CASRGMNEQYF. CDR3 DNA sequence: TGTGCCAGCAGGGGTATGAACGAGCAGTACTTC.